The 21 T cell receptor beta chains reported below all come from one sample, sequenced in a study of shared clonotypes between healthy human individuals. This table comes from immunoSEQ multiplex PCR, and its TCRdb copy is limited to in-frame clones, with some not included. This sample has approximately 530,000 clones, with almost 97% found just once. The material sequenced was naive CD4+ T cells sorted from blood. The subset is: CD45RA+ positively selected. The receptor set was obtained from a woman aged 25 to 39 in good health.

This chain uses TRBV5-1 with TRBJ1-4, with D hard to call. Germline V lookup: CDR1 SGHRS, CDR2 YFSETQ. Trimming left V 5 bases short and J 6 bases short, with 11 bases between. This CDR3 contains 13 residues. The CDR3 is CASRRKVDEKLFF. DNA for the CDR3: TGCGCCAGCAGAAGGAAAGTGGATGAAAAACTGTTTTTT.

The rearrangement joins TRBV14 to TRBJ2-5; no firm D call. V shed 0 bases and J shed 1 base, with 9 bases lying between them. This CDR3 comprises 15 residues. Looked up from germline, CDR1 is SGHDN and CDR2 is FVKESK. The CDR3 DNA reads as TGTGCCAGCAGCCAAGAGCGTACTTCCCAAGAGACCCAGTACTTC. Encoded protein: CASSQERTSQETQYF.

The chain has TRBV18 and TRBJ2-2; weak D call: TRBD1 (6 bases). V was clipped by 6 bases and J by 2 bases, with 19 bases between them. CDR1 and CDR2 (germline): KGHSH, LQKENI. There are 17 residues in the CDR3. The CDR3 bases are TGTGCCAGCTCTCCTAATTCCGGGACAACCAACACCGGGGAGCTGTTTTTT. Its protein product is CASSPNSGTTNTGELFF.

V is TRBV10-3 and J is TRBJ2-7, with 12 bases matching TRBD2. This CDR3 has 16 residues. Trimming at V came to 0 bases and at J to 4 bases, leaving 4 bases not matched to a gene. Germline CDR1 ENHRY, CDR2 SYGVKD. CDR3 in DNA: TGTGCCATCAGTGAGTCGACTAGCGGGAGTTCTTACGAGCAGTACTTC. It specifies CAISESTSGSSYEQYF.

The chain couples TRBV28 to TRBJ1-5; no clear D. Deletions cut 5 bases from V and 2 bases from J, with 13 bases between. There are 15 residues in the CDR3. Germline CDR1 and CDR2: MDHEN and SYDVKM. For the CDR3, the DNA is TGTGCCAGCAGTCAGAGCGGCGGAGGCAATCAGCCCCAGCATTTT. Residues: CASSQSGGGNQPQHF.

V usage is TRBV5-1 and J usage is TRBJ2-2; TRBD2 matches at 7 bases. The germline CDR1 and CDR2 sequences are SGHRS and YFSETQ. V dropped 3 bases and J dropped 7; count of bases not matched to a gene: 9. This CDR3 is built from 15 residues. Here the CDR3 DNA reads TGCGCCAGCAGCTCTGGGGACTACGGCATCGGGGAGCTGTTTTTT. This encodes CASSSGDYGIGELFF.

This rearrangement joins TRBV28 to TRBJ1-1; D not certain. CDR3 length: 15 residues. With 2 bases removed from V and 4 bases from J, the gap between germline ends came to 14 bases. Per germline, CDR1 MDHEN and CDR2 SYDVKM. CDR3 sequence: CASSLTGVASTEAFF. The CDR3 DNA sequence: TGTGCCAGCAGTTTAACTGGGGTGGCTAGCACTGAAGCTTTCTTT.

V gene TRBV30 combines with J gene TRBJ2-7; the D is unclear. Germline V CDR1 and CDR2: GTSNPN, SVGIG (reference sequence). The CDR3 covers 14 residues. V was cut by 0 bases and J by 0 bases, with 9 bases left in between. Written as DNA, the CDR3 is TGTGCCTGGAGTGTACAGTACGGCTCCTACGAGCAGTACTTC. It is translated as CAWSVQYGSYEQYF.

This clone was picked up one time. The chain's CDR3 is CSVTLRTQYF. CDR3 in DNA: TGCAGCGTTACCCTTAGGACCCAGTACTTC. The J gene is TRBJ2-5, the V gene TRBV29-1, with no clear D. CDR3 size: 10 residues. Germline V gene lookup returns CDR1 SQVTM and CDR2 ANQGSEA. V was trimmed by 5 bases and J by 7 bases, leaving 8 bases between them.

The rearrangement joins TRBV19 to TRBJ2-1; TRBD1 aligns across 12 bases. Germline V gene lookup returns CDR1 LNHDA and CDR2 SQIVND (reference sequence). V trimming: 3 bases; J trimming: 4 bases; junction bases outside the gene matches: 13. This CDR3 is 19 amino acids long. This chain's CDR3 is CASSMSGQGAPARYNEQFF. In DNA, the CDR3 is TGTGCCAGTAGTATGTCGGGACAGGGGGCCCCTGCGCGATACAATGAGCAGTTCTTC.

The chain combines TRBV5-1 with TRBJ2-7, with 7 bases aligning to TRBD1. The CDR3 contains 14 residues. Unmatched junction bases numbered 7, after V lost 4 bases and J lost 3 bases. Germline V gives CDR1 SGHRS, CDR2 YFSETQ. Here the CDR3 DNA reads TGCGCCAGCAGCAACACGGACAGGCGCTACGAGCAGTACTTC. Protein product: CASSNTDRRYEQYF. Drawing the rest from reference TRBV5-1 and TRBJ2-7, the complete variable domain is KAGVTQTPRYLIKTRGQQVTLSCSPISGHRSVSWYQQTPGQGLQFLFEYFSETQRNKGNFPGRFSGRQFSNSRSEMNVSTLELGDSALYLCASSNTDRRYEQYFGPGTRLTVT.

The chain is built from TRBV7-9 and TRBJ2-1; 11 bases match TRBD2. Germline V lookup: CDR1 SEHNR, CDR2 FQNEAQ (reference sequence). J lost 7 bases, V lost 3 bases, and 5 bases had no gene match. CDR3 length: 15 residues. The CDR3 loop is CASSFGGLAENEQFF. CDR3 DNA sequence: TGTGCCAGCAGCTTTGGGGGACTAGCGGAAAATGAGCAGTTCTTC.

This rearrangement joins TRBV19 to TRBJ2-3, with 12 bases lining up with TRBD2. The length of the CDR3 is 17 residues. Per germline, CDR1 LNHDA and CDR2 SQIVND (reference sequence). The junction had 9 bases not matched to a gene; V was cut back by 5 bases and J by 3 bases. This CDR3 reads CASSSLTGTSGTDTQYF. The CDR3 bases are TGTGCCAGTAGTTCTCTAACCGGGACTAGCGGGACAGATACGCAGTATTTT. Filled out from reference TRBV19 and TRBJ2-3, the complete variable domain reads DGGITQSPKYLFRKEGQNVTLSCEQNLNHDAMYWYRQDPGQGLRLIYYSQIVNDFQKGDIAEGYSVSREKKESFPLTVTSAQKNPTAFYLCASSSLTGTSGTDTQYFGPGTRLTVL.

The chain joins TRBV6-5 to TRBJ2-7, with 14 positions matching TRBD2. Germline assignment: CDR1 MNHEY and CDR2 SVGAGI. The CDR3 covers 16 residues. J lost 3 bases, V lost 4 bases, and 5 bases had no gene match. CDR3 sequence (DNA): TGTGCCAGCAGTTTCGGGGGACTAGCGGGAGACTACGAGCAGTACTTC. The encoded protein is CASSFGGLAGDYEQYF.

In this sample, this clone turned up once. The chain recombines TRBV2 with TRBJ2-7, with TRBD1 identical over 8 bases. V shed 5 bases and J 0 bases; nucleotides not matched to a gene: 9. Germline V CDR1 and CDR2: SNHLY, FYNNEI. The CDR3 is 16 residues long. The CDR3 coding sequence is TGTGCCAGCAGTTTCCTCCCGGGACAGGCCTCCTACGAGCAGTACTTC. Its translation is CASSFLPGQASYEQYF. The full variable domain, completed using reference TRBV2 and TRBJ2-7, is EPEVTQTPSHQVTQMGQEVILRCVPISNHLYFYWYRQILGQKVEFLVSFYNNEISEKSEIFDDQFSVERPDGSNFTLKIRSTKLEDSAMYFCASSFLPGQASYEQYFGPGTRLTVT.

The chain is built from TRBV30 and TRBJ2-1; tentatively, D is TRBD2 (5 bases). Germline V CDR1 and CDR2: GTSNPN, SVGIG (reference sequence). CDR3 length: 15 amino acids. Trimming removed 1 base at V and 3 bases at J, with 13 bases between. The CDR3 bases are TGTGCCTGGAGTGGGGGTAGCGTGGGCTACAATGAGCAGTTCTTC. It codes for CAWSGGSVGYNEQFF.

This clone was seen a single time. CDR3: CASSQLAGGRGAEQETQYF. CDR3 DNA: TGTGCCAGCAGCCAACTGGCCGGCGGCAGGGGCGCGGAGCAAGAGACCCAGTACTTC. The chain couples TRBV4-2 to TRBJ2-5, with a weak D call TRBD1 (6 bases). The V and J ends lost 2 bases and 2 bases respectively, with 24 bases between them. The CDR3 has 19 residues. Germline assignment: CDR1 LGHNA and CDR2 YNFKEQ.

In regard to this clone: Additional DNA sequences in this sample encode the identical CDR3. The chain combines TRBV18 with TRBJ2-7; D may correspond to TRBD1 or TRBD2 (5 bases each). Germline CDR1 reads KGHSH; CDR2 reads LQKENI. CDR3 length: 13 amino acids. V shed 4 bases and J shed 2 bases, with 9 bases lying between them. The CDR3 here is CASSRDGTYEQYF. CDR3 coding DNA: TGTGCCAGCTCACGGGACGGAACCTACGAGCAGTACTTC.

V usage is TRBV7-2 and J usage is TRBJ2-1; TRBD1 matches 9 bases. V was pared by 6 bases and J by 8 bases, with 11 bases of the junction left unmatched. Germline V gene lookup returns CDR1 SGHTA and CDR2 FQGNSA. CDR3 length equals 15 residues. The CDR3, as DNA: TGTGCCAGCAGTTTAAGGGACAGGGTGGGCGATGAGCAGTTCTTC. This codes for CASSLRDRVGDEQFF.

The rearrangement joins TRBV4-2 to TRBJ1-1, with 9 positions matching TRBD1. The CDR3 has 13 residues. CDR1 and CDR2 (germline): LGHNA, YNFKEQ. Germline trimming cut 6 bases from V and 4 bases from J; bases unmatched to any gene: 3. Here the CDR3 reads CASRVTGGTEAFF. The CDR3 DNA reads TGTGCCAGCAGGGTGACAGGGGGCACTGAAGCTTTCTTT.

The CDR3, as DNA: TGCAGCGTTCGAATAACCGACGAGCAGTACTTC. This sequence encodes CSVRITDEQYF. The chain links TRBV29-1 to TRBJ2-7, with D unclear. Germline lookup yields CDR1 SQVTM and CDR2 ANQGSEA. The CDR3 is 11 amino acids. Trimming left V 5 bases short and J 5 bases short, with 10 bases between.